This T cell receptor beta chain was identified during a study of T cells in Graves' hyperthyroidism and ophthalmopathy. General observations from the study: Most clonotypes expanded in the thyroid (above 0.001) were also present in blood.

Criteria for exclusion of patients were uncontrolled infection, other autoimmune disease, pregnancy or lactation. Thyroid ultrasound and orbital computed tomography, with clinical symptoms and serum thyroxine and TRAb, informed diagnoses. Amplified TCR beta CDR3 regions came from RNA transcripts. A set of HTBI primers served as the primers for a first-round RT-PCR of the TCR CDR3. TCRdb reprocessed the multiplex PCR reads with MiXCR, giving one entry per CDR3 protein. The sample holds 500,000 to 650,000 distinct CDR3 sequences, 13% to 15% seen once. From germline, CDR1 is SGDLS and CDR2 YYNGEE. There are 16 residues in the CDR3. Between the trimmed V and J ends, which lost 2 bases and 2 bases, there was a span of 15 bases. Comment on this clonotype: Antigen specificity is unknown.

V gene TRBV9 combines with J gene TRBJ2-3; no clear D gene. The sequence derives from a woman aged 40 to 50 with Graves' hyperthyroidism. Source material: blood. CDR3 in DNA: TGTGCCAGCAGCGTTAATTCATCCTACAACACAGATACGCAGTATTTT. Its translation: CASSVNSSYNTDTQYF.